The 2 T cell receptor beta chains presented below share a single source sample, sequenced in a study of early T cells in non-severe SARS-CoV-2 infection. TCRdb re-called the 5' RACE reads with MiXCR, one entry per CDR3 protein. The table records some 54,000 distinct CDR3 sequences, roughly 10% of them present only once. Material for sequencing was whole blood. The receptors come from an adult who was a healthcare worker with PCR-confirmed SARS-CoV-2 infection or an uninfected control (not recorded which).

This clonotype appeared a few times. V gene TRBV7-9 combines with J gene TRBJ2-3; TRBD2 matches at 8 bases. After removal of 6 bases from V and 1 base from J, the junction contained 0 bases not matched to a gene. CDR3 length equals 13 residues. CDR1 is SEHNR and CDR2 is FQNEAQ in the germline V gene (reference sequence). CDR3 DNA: TGTGCCAGCAGACTAGCGGGCACAGATACGCAGTATTTT. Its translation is CASRLAGTDTQYF.

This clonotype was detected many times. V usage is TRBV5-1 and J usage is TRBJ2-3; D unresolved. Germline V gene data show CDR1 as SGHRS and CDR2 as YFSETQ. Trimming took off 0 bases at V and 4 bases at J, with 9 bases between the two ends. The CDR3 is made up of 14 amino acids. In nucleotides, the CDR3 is TGCGCCAGCAGCTTGGGGCTGGTAGCAGATACGCAGTATTTT. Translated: CASSLGLVADTQYF.